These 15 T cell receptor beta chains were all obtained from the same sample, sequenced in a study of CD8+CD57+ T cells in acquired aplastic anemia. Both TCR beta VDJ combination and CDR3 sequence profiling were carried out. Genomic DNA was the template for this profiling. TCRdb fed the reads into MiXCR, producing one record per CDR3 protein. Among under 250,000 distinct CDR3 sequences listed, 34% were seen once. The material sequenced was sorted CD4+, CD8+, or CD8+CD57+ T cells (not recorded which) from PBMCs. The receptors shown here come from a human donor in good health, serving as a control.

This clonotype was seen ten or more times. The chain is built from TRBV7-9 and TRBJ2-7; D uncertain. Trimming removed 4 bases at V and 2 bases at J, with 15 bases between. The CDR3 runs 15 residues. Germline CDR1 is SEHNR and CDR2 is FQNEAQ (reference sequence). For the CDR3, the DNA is TGTGCCAGCAGCTCAACACGAAACCCGACCTACGAGCAGTACTTC. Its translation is CASSSTRNPTYEQYF.

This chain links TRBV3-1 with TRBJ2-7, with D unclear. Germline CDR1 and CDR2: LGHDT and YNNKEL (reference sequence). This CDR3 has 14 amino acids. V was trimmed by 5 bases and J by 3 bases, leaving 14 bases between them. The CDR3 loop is CASSVDLPGYEQYF. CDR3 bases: TGTGCCAGCAGCGTTGACCTCCCAGGCTACGAGCAGTACTTC.

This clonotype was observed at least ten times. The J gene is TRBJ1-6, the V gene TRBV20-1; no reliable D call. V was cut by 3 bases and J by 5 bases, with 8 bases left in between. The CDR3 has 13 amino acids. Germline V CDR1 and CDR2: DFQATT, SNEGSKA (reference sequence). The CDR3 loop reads CSASLADNSPLHF. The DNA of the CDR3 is TGCAGTGCTAGTCTGGCAGATAATTCACCCCTCCACTTT.

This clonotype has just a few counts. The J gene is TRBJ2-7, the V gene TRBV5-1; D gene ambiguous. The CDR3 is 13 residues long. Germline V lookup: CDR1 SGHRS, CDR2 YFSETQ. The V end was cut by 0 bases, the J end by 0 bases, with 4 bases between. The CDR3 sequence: CASSLAPSYEQYF. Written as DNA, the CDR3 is TGCGCCAGCAGCTTGGCCCCCTCCTACGAGCAGTACTTC.

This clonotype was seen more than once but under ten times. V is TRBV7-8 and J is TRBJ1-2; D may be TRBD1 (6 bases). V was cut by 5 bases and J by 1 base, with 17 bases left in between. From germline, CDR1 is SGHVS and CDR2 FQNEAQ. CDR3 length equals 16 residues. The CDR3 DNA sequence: TGTGCCAGCAGCCCCCGGACAGCCGGTTTTAACTATGGCTACACCTTC. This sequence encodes CASSPRTAGFNYGYTF.

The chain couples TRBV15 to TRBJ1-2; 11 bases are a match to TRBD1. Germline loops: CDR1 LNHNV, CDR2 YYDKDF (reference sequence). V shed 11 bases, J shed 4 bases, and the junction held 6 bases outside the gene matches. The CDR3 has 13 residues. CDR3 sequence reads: CAPFGTGGYGYTF. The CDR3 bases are TGTGCCCCATTTGGGACAGGGGGCTATGGCTACACCTTC.

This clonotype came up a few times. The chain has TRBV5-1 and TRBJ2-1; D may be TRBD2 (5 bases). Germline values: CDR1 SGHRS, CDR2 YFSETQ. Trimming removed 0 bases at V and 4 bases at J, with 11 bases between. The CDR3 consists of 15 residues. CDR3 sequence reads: CASSLVAGGYNEQFF. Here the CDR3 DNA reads TGCGCCAGCAGCTTGGTTGCGGGTGGTTACAATGAGCAGTTCTTC.

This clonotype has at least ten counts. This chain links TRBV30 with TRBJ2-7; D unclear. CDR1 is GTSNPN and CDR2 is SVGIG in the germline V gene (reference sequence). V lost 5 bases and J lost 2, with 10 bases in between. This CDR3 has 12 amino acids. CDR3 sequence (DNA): TGTGCCTGGGGCCACTTCACCTACGAGCAGTACTTC. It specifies CAWGHFTYEQYF.

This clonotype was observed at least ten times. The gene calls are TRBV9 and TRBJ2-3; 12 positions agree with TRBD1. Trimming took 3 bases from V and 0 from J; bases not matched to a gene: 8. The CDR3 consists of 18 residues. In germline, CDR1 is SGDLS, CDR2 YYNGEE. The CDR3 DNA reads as TGTGCCAGCAGCGACCGGGACAGGGGGCATCTAAGCACAGATACGCAGTATTTT. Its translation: CASSDRDRGHLSTDTQYF.

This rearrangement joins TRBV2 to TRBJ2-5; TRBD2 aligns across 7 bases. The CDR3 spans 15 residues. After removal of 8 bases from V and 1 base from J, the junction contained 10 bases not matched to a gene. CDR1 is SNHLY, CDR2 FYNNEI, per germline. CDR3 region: CASGRDYSLQETQYF. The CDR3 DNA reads TGTGCCAGCGGCCGGGACTACTCACTCCAAGAGACCCAGTACTTC.

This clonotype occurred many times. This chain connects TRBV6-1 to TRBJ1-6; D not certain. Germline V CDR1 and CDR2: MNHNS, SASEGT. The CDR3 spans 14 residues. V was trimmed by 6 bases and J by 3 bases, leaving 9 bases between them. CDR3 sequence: CASSGRNYNSPLHF. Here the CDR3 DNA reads TGTGCCAGCAGCGGACGGAACTATAATTCACCCCTCCACTTT.

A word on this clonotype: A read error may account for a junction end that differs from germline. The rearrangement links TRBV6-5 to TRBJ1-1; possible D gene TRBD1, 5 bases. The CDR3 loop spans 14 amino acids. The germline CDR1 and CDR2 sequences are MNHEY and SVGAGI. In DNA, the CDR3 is TGTGCCTGCAGTTACCAGGGTCTTACTACTGAAGCTTTCTTT. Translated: CACSYQGLTTEAFF.

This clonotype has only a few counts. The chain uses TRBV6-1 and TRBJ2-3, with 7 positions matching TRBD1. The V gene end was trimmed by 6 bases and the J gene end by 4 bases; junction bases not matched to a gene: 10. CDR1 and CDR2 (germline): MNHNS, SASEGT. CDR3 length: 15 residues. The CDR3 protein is CASRSPGQPPDTQYF. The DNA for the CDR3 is TGTGCCAGCAGGTCTCCGGGACAGCCCCCAGATACGCAGTATTTT.

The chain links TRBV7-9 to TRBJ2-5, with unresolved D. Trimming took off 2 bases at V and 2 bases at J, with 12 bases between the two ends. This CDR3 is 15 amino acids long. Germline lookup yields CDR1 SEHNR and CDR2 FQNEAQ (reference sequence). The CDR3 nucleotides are TGTGCCAGCAGCTTAAGTGGAAGCGATCAAGAGACCCAGTACTTC. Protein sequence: CASSLSGSDQETQYF.

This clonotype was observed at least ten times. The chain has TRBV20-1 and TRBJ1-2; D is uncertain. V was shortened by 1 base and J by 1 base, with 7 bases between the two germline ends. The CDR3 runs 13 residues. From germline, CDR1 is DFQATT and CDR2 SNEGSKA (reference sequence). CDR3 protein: CSARVTVNYGYTF. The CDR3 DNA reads TGCAGTGCTAGAGTAACAGTTAACTATGGCTACACCTTC.